This record covers a single T cell receptor beta chain. Patients in Seattle were enrolled during active infection, then followed longitudinally. Germline CDR1 SGDLS, CDR2 YYNGEE. This CDR3 contains 15 residues. Trimming left V 2 bases short and J 7 bases short, with 17 bases between. This entry comes from a study of blood T cell repertoires in COVID-19. Study in general: In each case, the material was cDNA or gDNA derived from T cells, B-cell-depleted T cells, or PBMCs.

Method: immunoSEQ multiplex PCR; TCRdb's copy keeps in-frame clones and lacks some. Among some 290,000 clones listed, roughly 90% were seen once. Sequencing was performed on peripheral blood. V gene TRBV9 combines with J gene TRBJ2-3; possible D gene TRBD2, 5 bases. The clonotype originates from a woman aged 40 to 49 with COVID-19, enrolled during active disease. As DNA, the CDR3 is TGTGCCAGCAGCGTTACGACCGGGGAATCCCATACGCAGTATTTT. Translated, it gives CASSVTTGESHTQYF.